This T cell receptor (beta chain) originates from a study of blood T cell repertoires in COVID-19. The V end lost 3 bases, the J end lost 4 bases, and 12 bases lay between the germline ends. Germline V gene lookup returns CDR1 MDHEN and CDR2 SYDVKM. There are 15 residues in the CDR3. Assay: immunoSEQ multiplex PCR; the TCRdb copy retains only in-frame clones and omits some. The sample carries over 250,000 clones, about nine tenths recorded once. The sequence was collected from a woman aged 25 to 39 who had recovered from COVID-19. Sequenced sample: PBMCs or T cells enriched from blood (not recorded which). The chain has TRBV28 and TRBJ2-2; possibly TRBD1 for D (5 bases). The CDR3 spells CASSLLGAVTGELFF. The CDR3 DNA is TGTGCCAGCAGTTTGTTAGGGGCGGTCACCGGGGAGCTGTTTTTT.